Shown below are 23 T cell receptor beta chains from a single sample sequenced in a study of blood T cell repertoires in COVID-19 (dated by TCRdb to the early 2020s). The protocol used for the library was the immunoSEQ multiplex PCR assay. Entries here come from immuneACCESS through TCRdb and include only in-frame sequences with V and J called. Some clones fail to appear in such tables; in the studies checked, an unresolved V gene covers under half of the shortfall, and the cause of the remainder is unknown. Counted in this sample were 110,000 to 150,000 clones; about 80% of them appeared once. Roughly 45% of the sample is taken by the ten largest. Sequencing used peripheral blood. The origin of the receptors is a human donor in a cohort sampled during active COVID-19.

A single count supports this clone. The V call is TRBV3-1 (or the pseudogene TRBV3-2), the J call TRBJ2-4; 7 nucleotides agree with TRBD2. The V gene's germline CDR1 is LGHDT and CDR2 YNNKEL (reference sequence). This CDR3 region has 17 residues. V lost 2 bases, J lost 1 base, and 8 bases stayed unmatched. The CDR3 protein is CASSQIIRGVAKNIQYF. In nucleotides, the CDR3 is TGTGCCAGCAGCCAAATCATTCGGGGGGTCGCCAAAAACATTCAGTACTTC.

This sequence joins TRBV2 and TRBJ2-1; D is perhaps TRBD2 (5 bases). Deletions cut 3 bases from V and 4 bases from J, with 13 bases between. The germline V gene has CDR1 SNHLY and CDR2 FYNNEI. This CDR3 has 15 amino acids. The CDR3 DNA is TGTGCCAGCAGTGAGAGGTCAGGACTTTACAATGAGCAGTTCTTC. It is translated as CASSERSGLYNEQFF.

This clone has just a few counts. This rearrangement joins TRBV4-2 to TRBJ1-1, with D possibly TRBD1 on 5 matching bases. V shed 0 bases and J shed 1 base, with 9 bases lying between them. The CDR3 loop spans 15 amino acids. The germline gives CDR1 LGHNA, CDR2 YNFKEQ. The CDR3 here is CASSQEDSRNTEAFF. The CDR3 nucleotides read TGTGCCAGCAGCCAAGAAGACAGCCGGAACACTGAAGCTTTCTTT.

The gene calls are TRBV4-2 and TRBJ2-1; TRBD1 agrees at 9 bases. Germline CDR1 is LGHNA and CDR2 is YNFKEQ. The CDR3 extends over 21 amino acids. Trimming took 2 bases from V and 0 from J; bases not matched to a gene: 17. The CDR3 DNA reads as TGTGCCAGCAGCCAATTCCTGACAGGGGGAACCTTAGAGAGCTCCTACAATGAGCAGTTCTTC. Its translation is CASSQFLTGGTLESSYNEQFF.

The chain combines TRBV19 with TRBJ1-6; possibly TRBD1 for D (5 bases). V shed 1 base and J shed 0 bases, with 13 bases lying between them. Germline V CDR1 and CDR2: LNHDA, SQIVND (reference sequence). The CDR3 length is 18 residues. The CDR3 DNA reads TGTGCCAGTAGTATAGTATCACAGGAGAGCTCCTATAATTCACCCCTCCACTTT. Its translation is CASSIVSQESSYNSPLHF.

This clone has just one count. This sequence joins TRBV27 and TRBJ1-5; the match to TRBD1 covers 9 bases. CDR1 is MNHEY, CDR2 SMNVEV, per germline (reference sequence). J was trimmed by 2 bases and V by 4 bases; bases with no gene match: 9. The CDR3 extends over 17 amino acids. The chain's CDR3 is CASSWGGQGRGNQPQHF. The DNA of the CDR3 is TGTGCCAGCAGTTGGGGTGGACAGGGGCGGGGCAATCAGCCCCAGCATTTT.

The DNA for the CDR3 is TGTGCCATCAGTCAGGGGAGGGAGGCTGAAGCTTTCTTT. It is translated as CAISQGREAEAFF. J is TRBJ1-1 and V is TRBV10-3; tentative D call: TRBD1 (6 bases). CDR3 length equals 13 residues. Germline loops: CDR1 ENHRY, CDR2 SYGVKD. Trimming took off 5 bases at V and 6 bases at J, with 13 bases between the two ends.

Comment on this clone: The same CDR3 is also encoded by other DNA sequences in this sample. Written as DNA, the CDR3 is TGTGCCAGCAGTCTAACAGGGGACACTGAAGCTTTCTTT. Its protein product is CASSLTGDTEAFF. This sequence joins TRBV14 and TRBJ1-1; TRBD1 agrees at 7 bases. CDR3 size: 13 residues. J lost 3 bases, V lost 6 bases, and 4 bases had no gene match. CDR1 is SGHDN, CDR2 FVKESK, per germline.

A note on this clone: Distinct nucleotide sequences in the sample also encode this CDR3. This rearrangement joins TRBV7-2 to TRBJ1-5; 8 nucleotides line up with TRBD1. The CDR3 is made up of 14 amino acids. Germline CDR1 and CDR2: SGHTA and FQGNSA. V was clipped by 2 bases and J by 4 bases; unmatched bases: 1. DNA of the CDR3: TGTGCCAGCAGCTTAACAGGGGGTAATCAGCCCCAGCATTTT. Translating it yields CASSLTGGNQPQHF.

This chain links TRBV10-3 with TRBJ1-1; D not certain. V was trimmed by 3 bases and J by 4 bases, leaving 6 bases between them. CDR1 and CDR2 from the germline V gene are ENHRY and SYGVKD. The length of the CDR3 is 12 residues. The CDR3 sequence: CAISDSPTEAFF. CDR3 in DNA: TGTGCCATCAGTGACAGTCCCACTGAAGCTTTCTTT.

Only a few counts were recorded for this clone. The chain is built from TRBV7-2 and TRBJ2-7; possibly TRBD1 for D (5 bases). The CDR3 has 15 residues. CDR1 is SGHTA, CDR2 FQGNSA, per germline. V dropped 5 bases and J dropped 0 bases, with 14 bases sitting between them. CDR3 coding DNA: TGTGCCAGCAGCCTATACCCAGGGTCCTCCTACGAGCAGTACTTC. Amino acid sequence: CASSLYPGSSYEQYF.

The gene calls are TRBV24-1 and TRBJ1-5; D unclear. V gave up 2 bases and J gave up 2 bases, with 12 bases separating them. The CDR3 is 16 amino acids. Germline CDR1 is KGHDR and CDR2 is SFDVKD. This CDR3 reads CATSDSGQTGNQPQHF. CDR3 coding DNA: TGTGCCACCAGTGATTCAGGCCAGACGGGCAATCAGCCCCAGCATTTT.

The chain links TRBV27 to TRBJ1-4; D unclear. Deletions cut 6 bases from V and 5 bases from J, with 19 bases between. This CDR3 comprises 16 residues. The V gene's germline CDR1 is MNHEY and CDR2 SMNVEV (reference sequence). The CDR3 protein is CASRPHQSNPNEKLFF. Written as DNA, the CDR3 is TGTGCCAGCAGACCGCATCAATCTAATCCGAATGAAAAACTGTTTTTT. Drawing the rest from reference TRBV27 and TRBJ1-4, the complete variable domain is EAQVTQNPRYLITVTGKKLTVTCSQNMNHEYMSWYRQDPGLGLRQIYYSMNVEVTDKGDVPEGYKVSRKEKRNFPLILESPSPNQTSLYFCASRPHQSNPNEKLFFGSGTQLSVL.

V usage is TRBV15 and J usage is TRBJ2-5, with D possibly being TRBD1 (5 bases). The CDR3 sequence is 17 residues long. The germline CDR1 and CDR2 sequences are LNHNV and YYDKDF (reference sequence). Deletions cut 0 bases from V and 1 base from J, with 15 bases between. The CDR3 loop is CATSREIGRGSQETQYF. CDR3 nucleotides: TGTGCCACCAGCAGAGAAATAGGAAGGGGCAGCCAAGAGACCCAGTACTTC.

The rearrangement joins TRBV7-9 to TRBJ1-2; 10 nucleotides align to TRBD1. Germline V gives CDR1 SEHNR, CDR2 FQNEAQ (reference sequence). The CDR3 length is 14 residues. V was pared by 4 bases and J by 4 bases, with 3 bases of the junction left unmatched. The CDR3 nucleotides are TGTGCCAGCAGCTCGACAGGGGGCCTCTATGGCTACACCTTC. The encoded protein is CASSSTGGLYGYTF.

The rearrangement links TRBV11-2 to TRBJ1-5, with D hard to call. The V and J ends lost 5 bases and 2 bases respectively, with 10 bases between them. This CDR3 has 14 amino acids. Germline CDR1 reads SGHAT; CDR2 reads FQNNGV. The CDR3 DNA sequence: TGTGCCAGCAGCCCAGACACCGGCAATCAGCCCCAGCATTTT. Residues: CASSPDTGNQPQHF.

The chain carries TRBV18 and TRBJ2-5; D remains unclear. Between the trimmed V and J ends, which lost 0 bases and 1 base, there was a span of 9 bases. CDR1 and CDR2 (germline): KGHSH, LQKENI. This CDR3 has 15 residues. The CDR3 region has the DNA TGTGCCAGCTCACCACCAGCAGGAATCCAAGAGACCCAGTACTTC. Translating it yields CASSPPAGIQETQYF.

Comments on this clone: The same CDR3 arises from other DNA sequences in this sample as well. The chain carries TRBV29-1 and TRBJ1-5; TRBD1 agrees at 9 bases. Germline V gives CDR1 SQVTM, CDR2 ANQGSEA. CDR3 length: 13 amino acids. The V gene end was trimmed by 6 bases and the J gene end by 4 bases; junction bases not matched to a gene: 4. The CDR3 here is CSVRQGGNQPQHF. CDR3 nucleotides: TGCAGCGTGAGACAGGGGGGGAATCAGCCCCAGCATTTT.

The rearrangement uses TRBV5-4 and TRBJ1-1; TRBD1 might be the D (5 bases). This CDR3 region has 13 residues. Germline assignment: CDR1 SGHNT and CDR2 YYREEE (reference sequence). Trimming took off 1 base at V and 6 bases at J, with 10 bases between the two ends. CDR3 amino acids: CASSLKGVSEAFF. In DNA form, the CDR3 reads TGTGCCAGCAGCTTGAAAGGGGTTTCTGAAGCTTTCTTT.

This clone was counted a single time. V and J are TRBV18 and TRBJ1-2, with a weak D call TRBD1 (5 bases). Trimming left V 3 bases short and J 5 bases short, with 13 bases between. From germline, CDR1 is KGHSH and CDR2 LQKENI. CDR3 size: 14 residues. The CDR3 loop is CASSPGADLYGYTF. The DNA for the CDR3 is TGTGCCAGCTCACCTGGGGCAGACCTTTATGGCTACACCTTC. Variable domain in full (rest from reference TRBV18 and TRBJ1-2): NAGVMQNPRHLVRRRGQEARLRCSPMKGHSHVYWYRQLPEEGLKFMVYLQKENIIDESGMPKERFSAEFPKEGPSILRIQQVVRGDSAAYFCASSPGADLYGYTFGSGTRLTVV.

The V call is TRBV11-3, the J call TRBJ1-6, with 7 bases fitting TRBD1. The CDR3 extends over 13 amino acids. Trimming took 8 bases from V and 9 from J; bases not matched to a gene: 7. CDR1 and CDR2 from the germline V gene are SGHNT and YENEEA. For the CDR3, the DNA is TGTGCCAGCGGAAGACAGGGAGGTTCACCCCTCCACTTT. Its translation: CASGRQGGSPLHF.

The chain has TRBV5-6 and TRBJ1-3; D is unclear. V was cut by 0 bases and J by 9 bases, with 10 bases left in between. Germline V gene sequence: CDR1 SGHDT, CDR2 YYEEEE. CDR3 length equals 13 residues. Here the CDR3 DNA reads TGTGCCAGCAGCTTGGGCCAGGTCGGCACCATATATTTT. Amino acids: CASSLGQVGTIYF.

This rearrangement joins TRBV18 to TRBJ1-6, with TRBD1 matching 9 bases. The length of the CDR3 is 15 residues. Unmatched junction bases numbered 5, after V lost 5 bases and J lost 6 bases. Germline lookup yields CDR1 KGHSH and CDR2 LQKENI. CDR3 in DNA: TGTGCCAGCTCATTAGAGACAGGGGGTAATTCACCCCTCCACTTT. Translation gives CASSLETGGNSPLHF.